A single TCR beta chain is shown here with its context. The antigen it binds to is not known. The input lacks base qualities; no much larger clone sits a single base away. The library came from the immunoSEQ multiplex PCR assay. Adaptive Biotechnologies performed TCRbeta CDR3 sequencing at survey depth and reported CDR3 sequences, V/J genes, productive frequency, and template counts. TCR beta CDR3 regions were amplified from genomic DNA rather than RNA. The authors processed their data as follows. Jensen-Shannon divergence was used to quantify pairwise repertoire overlap between tissues, with a value of 1 meaning complete divergence and a value of 0 meaning identical repertoires. Tissues were clustered by single-linkage agglomerative hierarchical clustering of pairwise JSD values and displayed as dendrograms. GLIPH2 was applied to all patient samples using simulation_depth 1000, kmer_min_depth 3, and cdr3_length_cutoff 8, and only groups with more than two unique CDR3s were retained. A standardized tissue-overlap score was generated by extrapolating Jaccard GLIPH-group overlap across patients to a standard repertoire size of 1000 clones. Associations of diversity with clinical or experimental variables used linear mixed-effect models with tissue fixed effects and individual random effects. Sourced from immuneACCESS, this table was stored by TCRdb with only in-frame sequences that have V and J called. A share of the clones is absent; for the studies checked, an unresolved V gene accounts for under half, and the remainder has no known explanation. The D gene and trimming were derived from the DNA, and the V and J assignments and clone size from that table. Present in this sample are about 9,800 clones, approximately 65% of which were seen just once. Clones ranked in the top ten supply approximately 24% of the sample.

The time point label on this specimen signifies: human tissue collected at research (rapid) autopsy. Three non-HCT comparator patients who had other cancers, at least five GI tract samples, and no known GI disease at death were chosen retrospectively. After a median post-mortem interval of roughly 9.3 hours, autopsy tissues were collected, including GI sites from esophagus to rectum, liver, skin, and lymphoid organs such as spleen. Autopsy specimens were bisected, with one portion flash-frozen in liquid nitrogen and the remainder formalin-fixed, and GI outer muscle layers were removed. To extract genomic DNA from frozen tissues, either the Mag-Bind Blood & Tissue DNA HDQ 96 Kit on a Chemagic 360 or the DNeasy Blood & Tissue Kit was used. Because of concern about red blood cell contamination, extracted DNA was further purified using the Genomic DNA Clean & Concentrator-25 kit. This entry belongs to a study of tissue T cells after allogeneic stem cell transplantation (dated by TCRdb to between 2021 and 2024). Regarding the research as a whole: If a tissue had multiple samples, a pathologist reviewed H&E sections so that samples with histologically apparent lymphocytes got priority for sequencing. Using research autopsies of patients with and without GVHD, plus mouse models of GVHD, the study profiled TCR beta repertoires across many tissues. The human part of the study was a prospective observational study with no blinding and no randomization.

Overall study outcomes, separate from this receptor: Not many T cell clones showed up in more than one patient, yet clustering based on motifs uncovered repertoire signatures that were shared across patients in a tissue-specific way. The study did not determine which tissue TCRs were alloreactive or antigen-specific, and some clones might have been persisting host cells. The patient cohort was small and varied clinically, and sampling depth was recognized as a limitation. For the non-GVHD comparator patients, no blood samples were available. In both patients and mice, only a limited portion of the TCR repertoire detected in tissues was captured by blood and spleen T cells. Within patients, how anatomically similar tissues were was a major factor shaping TCR repertoire composition, regardless of disease or transplant status.

Sequencing was performed on tissue from the stomach, taken at autopsy. This clonotype was sampled from a male donor at least 60 years old with lung cancer.

In nucleotides, the sequence is TGTGCCGGAGCTAGGGGTACTGAAGCTTTCTTT. It codes for CAGARGTEAFF. In this chain, TRBV30 is recombined with TRBJ1-1; TRBD1 is a weak D gene call, 5 bases matching. V gives up 8 bases and J gives up 5 bases, and the segment between their germline ends measures 12 bases. From cysteine to phenylalanine, the CDR3 is 11 amino acids long. Only the CDR3 DNA stays, 33 bases, in frame from base 1. The germline V gene (reference sequence) yields GTSNPN for CDR1 and SVGIG for CDR2.